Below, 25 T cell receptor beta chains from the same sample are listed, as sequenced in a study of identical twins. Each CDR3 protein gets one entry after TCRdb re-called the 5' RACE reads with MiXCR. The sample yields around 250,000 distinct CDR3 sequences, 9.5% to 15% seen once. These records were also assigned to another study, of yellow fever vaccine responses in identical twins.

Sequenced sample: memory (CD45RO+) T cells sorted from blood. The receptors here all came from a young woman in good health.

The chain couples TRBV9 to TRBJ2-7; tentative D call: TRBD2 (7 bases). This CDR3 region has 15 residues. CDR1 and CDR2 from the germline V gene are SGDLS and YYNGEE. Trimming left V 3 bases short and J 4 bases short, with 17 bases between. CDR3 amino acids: CASSGPGGKFYEQYF. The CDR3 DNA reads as TGTGCCAGCAGCGGTCCGGGGGGCAAGTTTTACGAGCAGTACTTC. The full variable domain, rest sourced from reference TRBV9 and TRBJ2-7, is DSGVTQTPKHLITATGQRVTLRCSPRSGDLSVYWYQQSLDQGLQFLIQYYNGEERAKGNILERFSAQQFPDLHSELNLSSLELGDSALYFCASSGPGGKFYEQYFGPGTRLTVT.

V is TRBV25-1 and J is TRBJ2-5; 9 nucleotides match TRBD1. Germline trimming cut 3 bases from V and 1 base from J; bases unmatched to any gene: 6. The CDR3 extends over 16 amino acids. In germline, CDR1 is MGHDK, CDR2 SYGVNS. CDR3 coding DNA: TGTGCCAGCAGTGATCTCCGGGACAGGGTCCAAGAGACCCAGTACTTC. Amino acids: CASSDLRDRVQETQYF.

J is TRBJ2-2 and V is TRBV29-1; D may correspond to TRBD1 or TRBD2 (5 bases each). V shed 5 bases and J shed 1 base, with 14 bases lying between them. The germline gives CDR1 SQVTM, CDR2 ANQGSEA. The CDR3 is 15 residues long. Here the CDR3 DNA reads TGCAGCGTTTCTGGGGGAGCCAAGAACACCGGGGAGCTGTTTTTT. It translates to CSVSGGAKNTGELFF.

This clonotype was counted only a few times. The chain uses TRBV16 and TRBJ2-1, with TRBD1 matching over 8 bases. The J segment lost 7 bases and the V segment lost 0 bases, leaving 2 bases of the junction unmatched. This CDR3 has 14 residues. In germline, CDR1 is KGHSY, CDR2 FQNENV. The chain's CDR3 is CASSQSRTGNEQFF. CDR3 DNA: TGTGCCAGCAGCCAATCCCGGACAGGGAATGAGCAGTTCTTC. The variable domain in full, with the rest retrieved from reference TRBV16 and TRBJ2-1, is GEEVAQTPKHLVRGEGQKAKLYCAPIKGHSYVFWYQQVLKNEFKFLISFQNENVFDETGMPKERFSAKCLPNSPCSLEIQATKLEDSAVYFCASSQSRTGNEQFFGPGTRLTVL.

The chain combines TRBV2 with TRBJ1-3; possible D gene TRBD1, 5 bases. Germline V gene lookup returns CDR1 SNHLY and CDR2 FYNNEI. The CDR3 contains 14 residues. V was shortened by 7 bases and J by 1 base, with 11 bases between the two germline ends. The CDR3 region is CASTPGGSGNTIYF. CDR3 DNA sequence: TGTGCCAGCACCCCCGGGGGGTCTGGAAACACCATATATTTT.

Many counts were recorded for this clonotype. DNA of the CDR3: TGTGCCACCGAAGGGGCTGGTTCCTCCTACGAGCAGTACTTC. This translates into CATEGAGSSYEQYF. The chain has TRBV28 and TRBJ2-7; a possible D gene is TRBD1 (5 bases). The CDR3 loop spans 14 amino acids. Trimming shortened V by 10 bases and J by 0 bases, and 16 bases separated the two germline ends. Germline assignment: CDR1 MDHEN and CDR2 SYDVKM.

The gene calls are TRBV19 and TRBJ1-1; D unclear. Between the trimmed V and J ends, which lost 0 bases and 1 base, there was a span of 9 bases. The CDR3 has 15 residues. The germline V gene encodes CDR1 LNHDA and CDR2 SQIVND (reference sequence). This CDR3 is CASSIDPGENTEAFF. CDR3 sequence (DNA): TGTGCCAGTAGTATAGATCCCGGAGAGAACACTGAAGCTTTCTTT. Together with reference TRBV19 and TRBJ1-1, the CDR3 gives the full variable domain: DGGITQSPKYLFRKEGQNVTLSCEQNLNHDAMYWYRQDPGQGLRLIYYSQIVNDFQKGDIAEGYSVSREKKESFPLTVTSAQKNPTAFYLCASSIDPGENTEAFFGQGTRLTVV.

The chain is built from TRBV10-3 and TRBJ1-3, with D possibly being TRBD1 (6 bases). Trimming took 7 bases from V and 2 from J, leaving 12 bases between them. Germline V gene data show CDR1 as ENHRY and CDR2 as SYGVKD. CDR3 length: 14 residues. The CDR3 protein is CAIKVQGTGNTIYF. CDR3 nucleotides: TGTGCCATCAAGGTGCAGGGGACTGGAAACACCATATATTTT.

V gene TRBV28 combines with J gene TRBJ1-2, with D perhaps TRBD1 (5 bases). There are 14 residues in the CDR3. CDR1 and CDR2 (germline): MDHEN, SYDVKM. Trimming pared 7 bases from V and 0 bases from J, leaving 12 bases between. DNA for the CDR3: TGTGCCAGCACCACAGGACTCACTAACTATGGCTACACCTTC. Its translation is CASTTGLTNYGYTF.

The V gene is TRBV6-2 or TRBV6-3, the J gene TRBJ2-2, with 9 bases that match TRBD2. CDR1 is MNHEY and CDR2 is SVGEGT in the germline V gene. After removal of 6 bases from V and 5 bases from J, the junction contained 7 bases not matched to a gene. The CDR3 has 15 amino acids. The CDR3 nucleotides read TGTGCCAGCAGCTCCGCGGGGGGGCATACCGGGGAGCTGTTTTTT. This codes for CASSSAGGHTGELFF.

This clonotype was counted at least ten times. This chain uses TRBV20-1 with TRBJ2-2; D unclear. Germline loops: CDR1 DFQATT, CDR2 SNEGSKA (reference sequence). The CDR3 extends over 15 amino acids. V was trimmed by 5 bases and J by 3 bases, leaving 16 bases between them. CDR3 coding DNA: TGCAGTGCTGTCCCCCTCCCCCGGGACACCGGGGAGCTGTTTTTT. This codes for CSAVPLPRDTGELFF.

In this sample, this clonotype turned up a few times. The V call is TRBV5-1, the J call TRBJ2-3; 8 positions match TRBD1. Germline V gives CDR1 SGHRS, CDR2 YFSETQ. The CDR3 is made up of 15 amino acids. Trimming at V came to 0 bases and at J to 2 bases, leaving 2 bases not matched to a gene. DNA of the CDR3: TGCGCCAGCAGCTTGGGGGACAGGCTCACAGATACGCAGTATTTT. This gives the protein CASSLGDRLTDTQYF.

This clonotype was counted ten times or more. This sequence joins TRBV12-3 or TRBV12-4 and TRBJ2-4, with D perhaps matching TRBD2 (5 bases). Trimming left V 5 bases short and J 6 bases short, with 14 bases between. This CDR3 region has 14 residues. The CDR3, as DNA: TGTGCCAGCAGTCCCGCCTCGAGCGGAAACATTCAGTACTTC. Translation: CASSPASSGNIQYF.

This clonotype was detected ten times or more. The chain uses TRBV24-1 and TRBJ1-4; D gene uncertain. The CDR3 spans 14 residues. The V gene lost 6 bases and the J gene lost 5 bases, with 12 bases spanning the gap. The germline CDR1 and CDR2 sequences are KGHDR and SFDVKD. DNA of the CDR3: TGTGCCACCAGTCCGGGCAGCTCGAATGAAAAACTGTTTTTT. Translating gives CATSPGSSNEKLFF.

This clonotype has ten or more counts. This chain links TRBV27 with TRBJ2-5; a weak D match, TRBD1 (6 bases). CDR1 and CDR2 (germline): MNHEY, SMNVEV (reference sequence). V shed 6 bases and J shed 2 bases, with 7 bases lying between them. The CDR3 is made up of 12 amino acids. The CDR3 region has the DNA TGTGCCAGCAGGAGGGGGCAAGAGACCCAGTACTTC. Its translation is CASRRGQETQYF.

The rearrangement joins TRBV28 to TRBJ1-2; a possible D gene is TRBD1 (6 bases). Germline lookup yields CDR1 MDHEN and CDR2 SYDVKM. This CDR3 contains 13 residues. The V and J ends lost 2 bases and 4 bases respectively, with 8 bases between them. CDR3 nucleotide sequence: TGTGCCAGCAGTTTACAGGGGATCTATGGCTACACCTTC. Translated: CASSLQGIYGYTF.

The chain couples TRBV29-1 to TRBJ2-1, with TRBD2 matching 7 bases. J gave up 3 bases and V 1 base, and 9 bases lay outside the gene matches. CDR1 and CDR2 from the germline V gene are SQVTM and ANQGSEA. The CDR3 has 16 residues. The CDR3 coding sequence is TGCAGCGTTGAAGCGGGTGCGGGAGCTTTCTACAATGAGCAGTTCTTC. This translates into CSVEAGAGAFYNEQFF.

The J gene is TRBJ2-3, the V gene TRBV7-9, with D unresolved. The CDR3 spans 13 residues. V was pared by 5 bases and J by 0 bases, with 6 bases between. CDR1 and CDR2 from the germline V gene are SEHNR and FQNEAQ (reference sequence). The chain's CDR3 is CASSPYSTDTQYF. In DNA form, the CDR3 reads TGTGCCAGCAGCCCCTACAGCACAGATACGCAGTATTTT.

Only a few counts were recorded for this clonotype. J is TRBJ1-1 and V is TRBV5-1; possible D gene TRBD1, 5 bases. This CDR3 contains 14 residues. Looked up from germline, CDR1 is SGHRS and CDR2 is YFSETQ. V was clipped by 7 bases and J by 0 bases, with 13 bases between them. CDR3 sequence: CASALRALNTEAFF. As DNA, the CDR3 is TGCGCCAGCGCTCTCAGGGCCTTGAACACTGAAGCTTTCTTT.

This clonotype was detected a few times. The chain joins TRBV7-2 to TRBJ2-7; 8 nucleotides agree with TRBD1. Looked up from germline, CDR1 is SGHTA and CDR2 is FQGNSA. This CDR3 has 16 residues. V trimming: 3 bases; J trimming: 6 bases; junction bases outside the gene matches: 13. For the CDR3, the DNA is TGTGCCAGCAGCTTGCTTCCTAGGGCAGGGGGCGTCGAGCAGTACTTC. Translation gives CASSLLPRAGGVEQYF.

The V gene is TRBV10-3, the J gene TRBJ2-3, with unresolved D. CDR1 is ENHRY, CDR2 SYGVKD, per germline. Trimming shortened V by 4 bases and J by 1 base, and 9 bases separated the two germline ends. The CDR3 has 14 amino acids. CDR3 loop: CAISAGRGTDTQYF. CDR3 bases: TGTGCCATCAGTGCCGGCAGAGGCACAGATACGCAGTATTTT.

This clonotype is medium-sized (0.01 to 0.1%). CDR3 sequence (DNA): TGTGCCAGCAGAGATCTACTAGCTCCCATTAACTACAATGAGCAGTTCTTC. It yields the protein CASRDLLAPINYNEQFF. The rearrangement joins TRBV7-2 to TRBJ2-1; D possibly corresponds to TRBD2 (6 bases). V lost 6 bases and J 3 bases, leaving 21 bases between the germline ends. The CDR3 runs to 17 residues. In germline, CDR1 is SGHTA, CDR2 FQGNSA.

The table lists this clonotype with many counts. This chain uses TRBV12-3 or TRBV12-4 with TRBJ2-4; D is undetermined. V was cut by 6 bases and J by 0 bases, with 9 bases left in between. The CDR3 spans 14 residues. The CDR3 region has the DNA TGTGCCAGCAGGCACGAAGTAGCCAAAAACATTCAGTACTTC. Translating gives CASRHEVAKNIQYF.

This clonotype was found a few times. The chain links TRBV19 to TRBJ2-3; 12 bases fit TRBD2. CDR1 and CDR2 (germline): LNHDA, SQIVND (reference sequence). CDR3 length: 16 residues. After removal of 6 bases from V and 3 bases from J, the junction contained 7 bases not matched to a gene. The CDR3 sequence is CASSQLAGGLTDTQYF. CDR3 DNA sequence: TGTGCCAGTAGCCAACTAGCGGGGGGTCTAACAGATACGCAGTATTTT.

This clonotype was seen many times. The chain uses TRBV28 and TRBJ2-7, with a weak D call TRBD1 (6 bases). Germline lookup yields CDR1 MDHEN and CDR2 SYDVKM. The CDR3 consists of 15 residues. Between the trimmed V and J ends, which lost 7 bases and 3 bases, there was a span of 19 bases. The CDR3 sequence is CASTTTGQSVYEQYF. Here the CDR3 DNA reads TGTGCCAGCACCACCACCGGACAGTCAGTCTACGAGCAGTACTTC.